Included here is one T cell receptor (beta chain) sequence, with context. These data come from a study of T cells in localized non-small cell lung cancer. CDR3 size: 14 residues. The germline V and J ends were trimmed by 2 bases and 0 bases, with 6 bases remaining between them. Looked up from germline, CDR1 is SGHVS and CDR2 is FQNEAQ. The method was immunoSEQ multiplex PCR; TCRdb's version includes in-frame clones alone and lacks a portion of them. The sample lists about 57,000 clones; 90% to 95% were seen once. V and J are TRBV7-8 and TRBJ2-3; no reliable D call. The TCR was taken from a man aged 35-75 years with stage I lung adenocarcinoma. Sequencing was performed on peripheral blood, taken before any cancer treatment. DNA for the CDR3: TGTGCCAGCAGCTTAATCCCTAGCACAGATACGCAGTATTTT. The encoded protein is CASSLIPSTDTQYF.